One and the same sample provided the 5 T cell receptor beta chains below, sequenced in a study of blood T cell repertoires in COVID-19 (dated by TCRdb to about 2020). The library was obtained by the immunoSEQ multiplex PCR assay. TCRdb holds this immuneACCESS table with in-frame rearrangements only. Some clones are missing; in checked studies, unresolved V genes explain under half, and the rest has no known cause. For this sample the table gives around 400,000 clones, of which more than 70% were detected only once. The ten largest clones capture approximately 2.5% of the sample. What was sequenced was peripheral blood. The receptors derive from a woman aged 55 to 70 with COVID-19, enrolled during active disease.

This chain links TRBV28 with TRBJ1-2; D call uncertain. This CDR3 spans 15 amino acids. Trimming removed 3 bases at V and 1 base at J, with 12 bases between. CDR1 and CDR2 from the germline V gene are MDHEN and SYDVKM. The CDR3 sequence is CASSLRLSFNYGYTF. The CDR3 DNA sequence: TGTGCCAGCAGTTTGCGGCTATCCTTTAACTATGGCTACACCTTC.

The chain links TRBV24-1 to TRBJ1-2, with no clear D. This CDR3 spans 12 amino acids. With 4 bases removed from V and 4 bases from J, the gap between germline ends came to 6 bases. The germline V gene has CDR1 KGHDR and CDR2 SFDVKD. CDR3: CATSEESYGYTF. The CDR3 bases are TGTGCCACCAGTGAGGAGAGCTATGGCTACACCTTC.

This chain connects TRBV18 to TRBJ1-1, with a tentative D call TRBD1 (5 bases). The ends were cut back, 4 bases at V and 4 bases at J, with 10 bases in the middle. CDR3 size: 13 residues. From germline, CDR1 is KGHSH and CDR2 LQKENI. Here the CDR3 reads CASSRNRPTEAFF. CDR3 nucleotides: TGTGCCAGCTCACGCAACAGGCCCACTGAAGCTTTCTTT.

In regard to this clone: The identical CDR3 is also encoded by other nucleotide sequences in the sample. The rearrangement uses TRBV7-3 and TRBJ1-5; TRBD1 is a possible D gene (5 bases). V lost 0 bases and J 3 bases, leaving 9 bases between the germline ends. Germline CDR1 SGHTA, CDR2 FQGTGA. The CDR3 consists of 15 residues. The CDR3, as DNA: TGTGCCAGCAGCTTAACGGGGCAGGCCAATCAGCCCCAGCATTTT. Translation gives CASSLTGQANQPQHF.

This chain joins TRBV5-1 and TRBJ2-2, with a tentative D call TRBD1 (5 bases). Deletions cut 4 bases from V and 2 bases from J, with 6 bases between. Germline CDR1 reads SGHRS; CDR2 reads YFSETQ. This CDR3 is built from 13 residues. The CDR3: CASSQGNTGELFF. The CDR3 nucleotides are TGCGCCAGCAGCCAGGGTAACACCGGGGAGCTGTTTTTT.